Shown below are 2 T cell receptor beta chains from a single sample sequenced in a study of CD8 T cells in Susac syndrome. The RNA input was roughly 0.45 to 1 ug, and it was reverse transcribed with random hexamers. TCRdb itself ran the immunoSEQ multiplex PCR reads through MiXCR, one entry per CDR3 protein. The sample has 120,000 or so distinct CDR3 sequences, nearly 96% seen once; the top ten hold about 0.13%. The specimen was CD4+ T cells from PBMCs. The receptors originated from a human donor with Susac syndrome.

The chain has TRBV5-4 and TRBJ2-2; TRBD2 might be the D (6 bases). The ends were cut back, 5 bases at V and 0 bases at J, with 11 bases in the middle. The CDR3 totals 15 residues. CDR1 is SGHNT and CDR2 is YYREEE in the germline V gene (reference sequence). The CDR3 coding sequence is TGTGCCAGCAGTACCCGGGGGACGAACACCGGGGAGCTGTTTTTT. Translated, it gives CASSTRGTNTGELFF.

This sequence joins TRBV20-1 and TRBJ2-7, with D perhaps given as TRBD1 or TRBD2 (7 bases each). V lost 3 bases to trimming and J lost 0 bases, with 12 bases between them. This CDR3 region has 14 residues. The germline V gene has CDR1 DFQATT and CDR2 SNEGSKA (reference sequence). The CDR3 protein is CSASAGDSSYEQYF. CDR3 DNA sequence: TGCAGTGCTAGCGCGGGGGACAGCTCCTACGAGCAGTACTTC.